This TCR beta chain was obtained from a study of T cells expressing NK-cell markers. The wider study: It was sorted CD3+CD56-NKG2C+, CD3+CD56+NKG2C- and CD3+CD56+NKG2C+ T cells that provided the TCR beta repertoires.

The CDR3 is 14 amino acids. CDR1 WSHSY and CDR2 SAAADI come from the germline V gene. TCRdb re-called the 5' RACE reads; every CDR3 protein appears as one record, without DNA. This specimen shows about 550,000 distinct CDR3 sequences; the ten leading clones hold around 3.3%. On this clonotype itself: Its antigen is unidentified.

Study observations and caveats: Among CD8+ T cells from 5 to 7 donors, dominant NKG2C+ clonotypes accounted for roughly 1.0-7.0%. Expanded clones of NKG2C+ T cells had an unclear HCMV specificity. Once again these clonotypes came out on top in the CD3+CD56-NKG2C+ fraction of a handful of donors.

The chain employs TRBV10-2 and TRBJ2-3. The sequence came from a man in his late teens or twenties in good health. Material for sequencing was blood T cells: a sorted CD56 or NKG2C T cell subset, CD4+ or CD8+ T cells, or bulk PBMC T cells (not recorded which). The CDR3 is CASREWTVTDTQYF.